The rows below give T cell receptor beta chains drawn from one sample of a study of lymphopenia after photon versus proton radiotherapy. Repertoires were generated with immunoSEQ multiplex PCR, while TCRdb's copy carries only in-frame clones and drops some. The sample contains about 160,000 clones, around 85% of which appear only once. The starting material was peripheral blood, obtained from a patient treated with photon-based radiotherapy. All receptors come from a man in his forties or fifties with gastric cancer. Each CDR3 is given with its conserved first and last residue. Fields, in order: D gene, J gene, clone size, V gene, CDR3 DNA, CDR3 protein. The D gene is left open where the match is weak. Expanded clones get a size class; other rows say once, few or many, or leave the size out.

NA TRBJ1-2 once TRBV28 TGTGCCAGCCACTACAGGGAAAACTATGGCTACACCTTC CASHYRENYGYTF
NA TRBJ2-7 NA TRBV7-9 TGTGCCAGCAGCCCCACTACCTACGAGCAGTACTTC CASSPTTYEQYF
NA TRBJ1-1 NA TRBV5-4 TGTGCCAGCAGCTATGGGGTTTTTGGAGATAGTGGGAACACTGAAGCTTTCTTT CASSYGVFGDSGNTEAFF
TRBD1 TRBJ2-7 NA TRBV28 TGTGCCAGCAGTTCCTCCTCGACAGGGTTCCTGGCCGCCTACGAGCAGTACTTC CASSSSSTGFLAAYEQYF
NA TRBJ2-1 NA TRBV29-1 TGCAGCGTGGTCAGGGACTCCGGGTGGAACAATGAGCAGTTCTTC CSVVRDSGWNNEQFF
NA TRBJ1-1 NA TRBV6-1 TGTGCCAGCAGTGAGTCGAGGGTAGTCACTGAAGCTTTCTTT CASSESRVVTEAFF
NA TRBJ2-4 NA TRBV18 TGTGCCAGCTCTCCACCGCTATCGGCCAAAAACATTCAGTACTTC CASSPPLSAKNIQYF
NA TRBJ2-4 NA TRBV5-4 TGTGCCAGCAGCTTGGCCCTTGGGTCGGGCAAAAACATTCAGTACTTC CASSLALGSGKNIQYF
NA TRBJ1-3 NA TRBV29-1 TGCAGCGCAGGGGACGGATATGGAAACACCATATATTTT CSAGDGYGNTIYF
NA TRBJ2-7 NA TRBV6-5 TGTGCCAGCGGGCGAGGGATGGGGTACGAGCAGTACTTC CASGRGMGYEQYF
NA TRBJ2-7 NA TRBV27 TGTGCCAGCAGTTTATCGTTGGCCTACGAGCAGTACTTC CASSLSLAYEQYF
NA TRBJ1-1 NA TRBV28 TGTGCCAGCTGCCCCCGCGCGGCTGAAGCTTTCTTT CASCPRAAEAFF
TRBD2 TRBJ2-3 NA TRBV11-2 TGTGCCAGCAGCTTAGGAGGACTAGCGGGAGGTGATACGCAGTATTTT CASSLGGLAGGDTQYF
TRBD1 TRBJ1-3 NA TRBV5-5 TGTGCCAGCAGACAACAGGGGGCAGGGGGAAACACCATATATTTT CASRQQGAGGNTIYF
NA TRBJ1-3 NA TRBV5-1 TGCGCCAGCAGCTTGGACAGATCTGGAAACACCATATATTTT CASSLDRSGNTIYF
TRBD2 TRBJ2-5 once TRBV7-9 TGTGCCAGCAGCTTAATTCGGGGACTAGCGGGGGAGACCCAGTACTTC CASSLIRGLAGETQYF
TRBD1 TRBJ1-5 few TRBV5-1 TGCGCCAGCAGCCCGGGGGACAGGGGGTCGACTCAGCCCCAGCATTTT CASSPGDRGSTQPQHF
NA TRBJ2-3 NA TRBV6-6 TGTGCCAGCAGTTACCGAACGGGGGATACGCAGTATTTT CASSYRTGDTQYF
NA TRBJ2-1 NA TRBV5-6 TGTGCCAGCAGCTTGTACCATGAGCAGTTCTTC CASSLYHEQFF
TRBD1 TRBJ2-7 NA TRBV10-3 TGTGCCATCAGGCCCACCCCACAGGGGGCTTGGGAGCAGTACTTC CAIRPTPQGAWEQYF
TRBD1 TRBJ1-4 NA TRBV5-1 TGCGCCAGCAGCTTAACAGGGGTTAATGAAAAACTGTTTTTT CASSLTGVNEKLFF
TRBD2 TRBJ2-1 NA TRBV5-4 TGTGCCAGCAGCTTGGAGGGACTAGCTTCCAATGAGCAGTTCTTC CASSLEGLASNEQFF
NA TRBJ1-1 NA TRBV6-7 TGTGCCAGCAGTTGGGGAGCTTTCTTT CASSWGAFF
NA TRBJ2-4 NA TRBV14 TGTGCCAGCAGCCAAAAGGGTATCAACATTCAGTACTTC CASSQKGINIQYF
NA TRBJ2-3 NA TRBV7-8 TGTGCCAGCAGCACAGGCGGTACGCAGTATTTT CASSTGGTQYF
NA TRBJ2-1 NA TRBV11-3 TGTGCCAGCAGCACACAGTACAATGAGCAGTTCTTC CASSTQYNEQFF
TRBD1 TRBJ1-1 once TRBV15 TGTGCCACCAGCAGTAGGGACAGGGCGACGAAAGCTTTCTTT CATSSRDRATKAFF
TRBD2 TRBJ2-7 NA TRBV6-5 TGTGCCAGCAGTTACTCGCCGACTAGCGGGTCCCACGAGCAGTACTTC CASSYSPTSGSHEQYF
NA TRBJ2-1 NA TRBV11-3 TGTGCCAGCAGCTTCGACAGCTACAATGAGCAGTTCTTC CASSFDSYNEQFF
NA TRBJ1-2 few TRBV7-9 TGTGCCAGCAGCTTAGCGGGGGAAAACTATGGCTACACCTTC CASSLAGENYGYTF
NA TRBJ1-3 NA TRBV18 TGTGCCAGCTCACCGGGCGGCCCAAACACCATATATTTT CASSPGGPNTIYF
TRBD2 TRBJ2-7 once TRBV19 TGTGCCAGTAGTATCCTAGCGGGAGGAGACTACGAGCAGTACTTC CASSILAGGDYEQYF
NA TRBJ1-1 NA TRBV7-3 TGTGCCAGCAGCCCTGAAGTGAACACTGAAGCTTTCTTT CASSPEVNTEAFF
NA TRBJ2-7 NA TRBV7-2 TGTGCCAGCAGCTATGATCGCCCACCCTACGAGCAGTACTTC CASSYDRPPYEQYF
TRBD1 TRBJ1-2 NA TRBV28 TGTGCCAGCAGGACCCGGGACAGGGGAGGCTATGGCTACACCTTC CASRTRDRGGYGYTF
TRBD2 TRBJ2-1 once TRBV19 TGTGCCAGTATGGGGACTAGCGGGAGGCAATCCTACAATGAGCAGTTCTTC CASMGTSGRQSYNEQFF
TRBD1 TRBJ1-1 NA TRBV5-4 TGTGCCAGCAGTCGGACAGGGAAGGACACTGAAGCTTTCTTT CASSRTGKDTEAFF
NA TRBJ2-7 once TRBV23-1 TGCGCCAGCAGTCGCCGAGGGGCGATCTACGAGCAGTACTTC CASSRRGAIYEQYF
NA TRBJ1-2 NA TRBV5-5 TGTGCCAGCAGCTCGGACCCCCGATCGTATGGCTACACCTTC CASSSDPRSYGYTF
TRBD1 TRBJ2-2 NA TRBV6-1 TGTGCCAGCCGTCAGGGGGCCGGGGAGCTGTTTTTT CASRQGAGELFF
NA TRBJ1-2 NA TRBV7-2 TGTGCCAGCAGCTTTGAGGTGATGAACTATGGCTACACCTTC CASSFEVMNYGYTF
NA TRBJ1-5 NA TRBV19 TGTGCCAGTAGCCCGGGGCCCGGACGGGACAATCAGCCCCAGCATTTT CASSPGPGRDNQPQHF